This is a list of T cell receptor beta chains from one sample in a study of beta chain features in type 1 diabetes. Assay: immunoSEQ multiplex PCR; the TCRdb copy retains only in-frame clones and omits some. This table has approximately 41,000 clones, 65% to 80% appearing once. The sequencing sample was made of Tregs from blood. These receptors all stem from a man aged 30 to 45 with type 1 diabetes. Some clones in this sample may be carry-over from other donors' samples. CDR3s include the opening cysteine and the closing phenylalanine or tryptophan. Fields, in order: V gene, J gene, clone size, D gene, CDR3 length, CDR3 protein, CDR3 DNA. D genes are given only for firm matches. Rows may omit the clone size; those that give it use once, few, many or a size class.

TRBV6-6	TRBJ1-5	-	TRBD1	13	CASRLQGYQPQHF	TGTGCCAGCAGGCTACAGGGGTATCAGCCCCAGCATTTT
TRBV18	TRBJ2-6	-	TRBD1	15	CASSPGTAGANVLTF	TGTGCCAGCTCACCCGGGACAGCTGGGGCCAACGTCCTGACTTTC
TRBV5-1	TRBJ2-5	-	TRBD1	13	CASSPTGPETQYF	TGCGCCAGCAGCCCGACAGGGCCAGAGACCCAGTACTTC
TRBV18	TRBJ1-1	-	-	11	CASSGGGEAFF	TGTGCCAGCTCCGGCGGCGGTGAAGCTTTCTTT
TRBV2	TRBJ2-3	-	-	14	CASSRDRYPDTQYF	TGTGCCAGCAGCCGAGACAGGTACCCAGATACGCAGTATTTT
TRBV7-8	TRBJ2-1	-	-	14	CASLGAPWDNEQFF	TGTGCCAGCCTAGGAGCGCCCTGGGACAATGAGCAGTTCTTC
TRBV9	TRBJ2-1	-	-	15	CASSVGATSLGEQFF	TGTGCCAGCAGCGTAGGGGCGACCTCTCTGGGTGAGCAGTTCTTC
TRBV11-2	TRBJ1-3	-	-	14	CASSPTGFGNTIYF	TGTGCCAGCAGCCCGACAGGATTTGGAAACACCATATATTTT
TRBV9	TRBJ2-5	-	-	15	CASSVSQDRQETQYF	TGTGCCAGCAGCGTGAGTCAAGACAGGCAAGAGACCCAGTACTTC
TRBV20-1	TRBJ1-2	-	-	11	CSARLEYGYTF	TGCAGTGCTCGACTAGAATATGGCTACACCTTC
TRBV6-1	TRBJ2-5	-	TRBD1	13	CASSVTGKETQYF	TGTGCCAGCAGTGTGACAGGGAAAGAGACCCAGTACTTC
TRBV5-4	TRBJ1-2	-	-	11	CATDGGGGYTF	TGTGCCACGGACGGCGGCGGGGGCTACACCTTC
TRBV7-2	TRBJ2-1	-	TRBD1	14	CASSRDRASNEQFF	TGTGCCAGCTCCCGGGACAGGGCGTCGAATGAGCAGTTCTTC
TRBV7-9	TRBJ1-4	-	-	13	CASSSFGGEKLFF	TGTGCCAGCAGCTCCTTTGGGGGGGAAAAACTGTTTTTT
TRBV7-9	TRBJ2-3	-	-	14	CASSCRGCTDTQYF	TGTGCCAGCAGCTGTAGGGGATGCACAGATACGCAGTATTTT
TRBV7-9	TRBJ2-2	-	-	14	CASSLDSNTGELFF	TGTGCCAGCAGCTTAGACAGTAACACCGGGGAGCTGTTTTTT
TRBV27	TRBJ2-2	few	TRBD2	14	CAISRGGHTGELFF	TGTGCCATTTCCCGGGGGGGGCACACCGGGGAGCTGTTTTTT
TRBV9	TRBJ1-5	few	-	13	CASSAEANQPQHF	TGTGCCAGCAGCGCTGAGGCCAATCAGCCCCAGCATTTT
TRBV5-5	TRBJ2-5	once	-	13	CASSFQYQETQYF	TGTGCCAGCAGCTTCCAGTACCAAGAGACCCAGTACTTC
TRBV10-3	TRBJ2-5	-	-	14	CAIGGRRLGETQYF	TGTGCCATCGGCGGCCGGCGGCTAGGAGAGACCCAGTACTTC
TRBV5-1	TRBJ2-5	-	-	16	CASSLGTTSNQETQYF	TGCGCCAGCAGCTTGGGGACTACGAGCAACCAAGAGACCCAGTACTTC
TRBV11-3	TRBJ2-3	-	TRBD2	14	CASSQRGFTDTQYF	TGTGCCAGCAGCCAGCGGGGGTTTACAGATACGCAGTATTTT
TRBV27	TRBJ2-7	-	TRBD2	14	CASSPAGRAYEQYF	TGTGCCAGCAGTCCAGCCGGGAGGGCATACGAGCAGTACTTC
TRBV19	TRBJ1-5	-	-	13	CATAQGGYQPQHF	TGTGCCACGGCCCAGGGTGGTTATCAGCCCCAGCATTTT
TRBV27	TRBJ2-1	-	TRBD2	14	CASRWSGGSDEQFF	TGTGCCAGCCGATGGAGCGGGGGGTCAGATGAGCAGTTCTTC
TRBV5-5	TRBJ1-4	-	-	15	CASSLTGVPNEKLFF	TGTGCCAGCAGCCTGACCGGGGTTCCTAATGAAAAACTGTTTTTT
TRBV7-2	TRBJ1-2	once	TRBD1	13	CASSPQGAYGYTF	TGTGCCAGCAGCCCACAGGGGGCCTATGGCTACACCTTC
TRBV30	TRBJ2-7	-	-	13	CASQQGSSYEQYF	TGTGCCTCCCAACAGGGTTCCTCCTACGAGCAGTACTTC
TRBV9	TRBJ2-7	-	TRBD2	14	CASSVGLAGTEQYF	TGTGCCAGCAGCGTAGGGCTAGCGGGAACCGAGCAGTACTTC
TRBV4-3	TRBJ1-2	once	-	15	CASSRQTGVNYGYTF	TGCGCCAGCAGCCGTCAGACAGGAGTTAACTATGGCTACACCTTC
TRBV7-8	TRBJ2-7	few	TRBD1	13	CASSITGGDEQYF	TGTGCCAGCAGCATAACAGGGGGCGACGAGCAGTACTTC
TRBV9	TRBJ2-2	-	TRBD2	15	CASSVASGVTGELFF	TGTGCCAGCAGCGTAGCTAGCGGGGTCACCGGGGAGCTGTTTTTT
TRBV4-2	TRBJ2-7	few	-	15	CASSQGAGFPYEQYF	TGTGCCAGCAGCCAAGGGGCAGGGTTCCCCTACGAGCAGTACTTC
TRBV5-5	TRBJ2-5	-	TRBD1	15	CASSRSGTGPLGQYF	TGTGCCAGCAGCCGTTCAGGGACAGGGCCTTTGGGCCAGTACTTC
TRBV5-1	TRBJ1-2	few	TRBD1	17	CASSSRQGARINYGYTF	TGCGCCAGCAGCTCGAGACAGGGGGCGCGTATTAACTATGGCTACACCTTC
TRBV30	TRBJ1-4	-	-	12	CAWGQSNEKLFF	TGTGCCTGGGGACAGTCTAATGAAAAACTGTTTTTT
TRBV6-5	TRBJ2-3	-	-	11	CASRGADTQYF	TGTGCCAGCAGAGGGGCGGATACGCAGTATTTT
TRBV7-9	TRBJ1-2	-	-	13	CASSRTPNYGYTF	TGTGCCAGCAGCCGGACACCTAACTATGGCTACACCTTC
TRBV5-1	TRBJ2-3	once	-	15	CASLVVPGSTDTQYF	TGCGCCAGCCTGGTAGTCCCCGGGAGCACAGATACGCAGTATTTT
TRBV28	TRBJ2-3	-	-	16	CASSSAGVVGTDTQYF	TGTGCCAGCAGTTCCGCGGGTGTGGTTGGCACAGATACGCAGTATTTT
TRBV29-1	TRBJ2-3	-	-	11	CSGLVTDTQYF	TGCAGTGGACTTGTCACAGATACGCAGTATTTT
TRBV30	TRBJ1-2	-	-	16	CAWSVLGYVQKPGYTF	TGTGCCTGGAGTGTACTAGGGTACGTTCAAAAACCTGGCTACACCTTC
TRBV2	TRBJ2-5	-	TRBD2	18	CASSEPWLAGGNQETQYF	TGTGCCAGCAGTGAACCCTGGCTAGCGGGGGGAAACCAAGAGACCCAGTACTTC
TRBV5-1	TRBJ2-1	-	-	15	CASSSGSRSYNEQFF	TGCGCCAGCAGCTCCGGGTCCCGTTCGTACAATGAGCAGTTCTTC
TRBV20-1	TRBJ2-1	-	-	10	CSTGINEQFF	TGCAGTACAGGGATCAATGAGCAGTTCTTC
TRBV27	TRBJ1-5	-	-	13	CASPRARDQPQHF	TGTGCCAGCCCCAGGGCCCGGGATCAGCCCCAGCATTTT
TRBV6-6	TRBJ2-7	-	-	12	CASRNPENEQYF	TGTGCCAGCAGAAACCCCGAGAACGAGCAGTACTTC
TRBV19	TRBJ2-6	few	-	15	CASSSRGAGANVLTF	TGTGCCAGTAGTTCTAGGGGCGCTGGGGCCAACGTCCTGACTTTC
TRBV6-1	TRBJ1-2	-	-	12	CASELENYGYTF	TGTGCCAGCGAGCTTGAGAACTATGGCTACACCTTC
TRBV15	TRBJ2-3	-	-	15	CATSPTRERGDTQYF	TGTGCCACCAGCCCGACTCGGGAGCGAGGAGATACGCAGTATTTT
TRBV5-1	TRBJ2-2	-	TRBD1	19	CASSYALGQGSSLVRELFF	TGCGCCAGCAGCTACGCACTAGGACAGGGCAGTTCTCTGGTTCGGGAGCTGTTTTTT
TRBV28	TRBJ1-5	few	TRBD1	17	CASSSPGQLYSNQPQHF	TGTGCCAGCAGTTCCCCGGGACAGTTATATAGCAATCAGCCCCAGCATTTT
TRBV19	TRBJ1-2	-	-	14	CASKRPLGDYGYTF	TGTGCCAGTAAGCGGCCCTTAGGAGACTATGGCTACACCTTC
TRBV9	TRBJ1-6	-	-	19	CASSPRGGRRGPYNSPLHF	TGTGCCAGCAGCCCCCGGGGAGGGCGCAGGGGTCCCTATAATTCACCCCTCCACTTT
TRBV9	TRBJ2-2	few	-	13	CASSVGGTGELFF	TGTGCCAGCAGCGTAGGAGGCACCGGGGAGCTGTTTTTT
TRBV4-3	TRBJ2-1	-	-	15	CASSQGGQGYNEQFF	TGCGCCAGCAGCCAAGGAGGTCAGGGCTACAATGAGCAGTTCTTC
TRBV6-1	TRBJ2-7	-	TRBD2	13	CALPRGGSYEQYF	TGTGCTCTCCCGCGCGGGGGCTCCTACGAGCAGTACTTC